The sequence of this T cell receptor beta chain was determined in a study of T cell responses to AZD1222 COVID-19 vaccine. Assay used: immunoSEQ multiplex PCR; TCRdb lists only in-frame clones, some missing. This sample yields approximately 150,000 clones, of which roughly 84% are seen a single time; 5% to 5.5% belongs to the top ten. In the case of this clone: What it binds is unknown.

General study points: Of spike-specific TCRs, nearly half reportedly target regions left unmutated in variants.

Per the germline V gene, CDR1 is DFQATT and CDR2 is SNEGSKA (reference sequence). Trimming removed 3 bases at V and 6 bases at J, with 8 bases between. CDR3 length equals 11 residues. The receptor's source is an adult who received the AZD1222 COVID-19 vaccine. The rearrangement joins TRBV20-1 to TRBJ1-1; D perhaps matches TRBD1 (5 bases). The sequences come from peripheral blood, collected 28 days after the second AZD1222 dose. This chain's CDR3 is CSASGGAEAFF. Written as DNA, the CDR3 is TGCAGTGCTAGTGGGGGAGCTGAAGCTTTCTTT.